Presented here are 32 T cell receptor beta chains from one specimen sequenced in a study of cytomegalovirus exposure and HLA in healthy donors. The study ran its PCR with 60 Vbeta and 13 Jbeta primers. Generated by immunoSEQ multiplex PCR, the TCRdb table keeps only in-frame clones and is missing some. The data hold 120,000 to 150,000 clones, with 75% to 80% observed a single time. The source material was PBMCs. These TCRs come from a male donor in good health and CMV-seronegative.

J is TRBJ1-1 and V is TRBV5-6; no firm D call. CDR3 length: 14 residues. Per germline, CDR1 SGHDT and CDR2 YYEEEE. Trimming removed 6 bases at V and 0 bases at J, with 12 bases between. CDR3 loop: CASNSRKLNTEAFF. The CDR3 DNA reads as TGTGCCAGCAACTCCCGCAAGTTGAACACTGAAGCTTTCTTT.

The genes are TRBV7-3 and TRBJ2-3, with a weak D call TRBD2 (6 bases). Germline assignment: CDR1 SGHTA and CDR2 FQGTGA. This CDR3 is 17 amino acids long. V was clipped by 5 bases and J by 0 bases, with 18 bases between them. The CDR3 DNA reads TGTGCCAGCAGCCCCCCGCGGGGCCCAGGGAGCACAGATACGCAGTATTTT. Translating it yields CASSPPRGPGSTDTQYF.

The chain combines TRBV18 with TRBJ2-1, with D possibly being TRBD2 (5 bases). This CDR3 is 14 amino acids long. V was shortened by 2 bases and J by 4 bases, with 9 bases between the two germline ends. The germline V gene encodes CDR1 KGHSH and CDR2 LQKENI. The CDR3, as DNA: TGTGCCAGCTCACCAGTAGCGCCGTACAATGAGCAGTTCTTC. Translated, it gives CASSPVAPYNEQFF.

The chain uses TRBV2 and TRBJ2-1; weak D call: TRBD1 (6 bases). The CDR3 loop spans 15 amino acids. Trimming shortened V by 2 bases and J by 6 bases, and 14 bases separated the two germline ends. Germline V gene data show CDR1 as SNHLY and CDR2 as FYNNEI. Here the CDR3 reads CASSEQGHFVNEQFF. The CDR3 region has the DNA TGTGCCAGCAGTGAACAGGGGCACTTTGTCAATGAGCAGTTCTTC.

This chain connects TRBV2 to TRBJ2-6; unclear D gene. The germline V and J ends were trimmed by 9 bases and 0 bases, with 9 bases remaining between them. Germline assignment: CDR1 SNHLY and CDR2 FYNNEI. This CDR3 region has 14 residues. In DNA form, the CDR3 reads TGTGCCAGTCTCAGTTTCTCTGGGGCCAACGTCCTGACTTTC. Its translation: CASLSFSGANVLTF.

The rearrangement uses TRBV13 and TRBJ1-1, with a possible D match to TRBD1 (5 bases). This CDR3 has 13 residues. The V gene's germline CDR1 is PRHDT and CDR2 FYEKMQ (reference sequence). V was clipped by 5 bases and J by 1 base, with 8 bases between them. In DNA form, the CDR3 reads TGTGCCAGCAGCCCCGGGGGGAACACTGAAGCTTTCTTT. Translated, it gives CASSPGGNTEAFF.

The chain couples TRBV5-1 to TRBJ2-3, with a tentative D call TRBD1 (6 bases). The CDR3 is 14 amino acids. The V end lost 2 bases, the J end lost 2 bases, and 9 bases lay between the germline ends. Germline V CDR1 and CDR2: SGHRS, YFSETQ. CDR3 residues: CASSFQGYTDTQYF. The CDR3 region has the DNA TGCGCCAGCAGCTTTCAGGGGTACACAGATACGCAGTATTTT.

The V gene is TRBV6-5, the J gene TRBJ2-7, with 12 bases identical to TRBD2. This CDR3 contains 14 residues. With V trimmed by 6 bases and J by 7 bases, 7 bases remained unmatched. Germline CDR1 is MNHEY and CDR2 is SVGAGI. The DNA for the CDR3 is TGTGCCAGCAGCCCGACTAGCGGGGGAAGGGAGCAGTACTTC. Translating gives CASSPTSGGREQYF.

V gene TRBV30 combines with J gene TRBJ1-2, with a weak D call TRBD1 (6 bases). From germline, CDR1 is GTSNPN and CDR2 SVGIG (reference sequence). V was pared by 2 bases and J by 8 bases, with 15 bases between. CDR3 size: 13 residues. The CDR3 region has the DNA TGTGCCTGGAGTATCCAGGGGCTTGGGGGCTACACCTTC. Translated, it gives CAWSIQGLGGYTF. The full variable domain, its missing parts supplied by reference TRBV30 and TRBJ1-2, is SQTIHQWPATLVQPVGSPLSLECTVEGTSNPNLYWYRQAAGRGLQLLFYSVGIGQISSEVPQNLSASRPQDRQFILSSKKLLLSDSGFYLCAWSIQGLGGYTFGSGTRLTVV.

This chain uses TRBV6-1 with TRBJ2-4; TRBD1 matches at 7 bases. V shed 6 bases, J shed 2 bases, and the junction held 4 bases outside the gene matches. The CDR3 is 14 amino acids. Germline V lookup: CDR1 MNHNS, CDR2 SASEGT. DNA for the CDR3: TGTGCCAGCAGGGCAGGGGGATCCAAAAACATTCAGTACTTC. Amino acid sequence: CASRAGGSKNIQYF.

The CDR3 region has the DNA TGTGCCAGTAGGAATTTAGGGACAGAGGGCTCTTCCTACAATGAGCAGTTCTTC. This codes for CASRNLGTEGSSYNEQFF. The chain joins TRBV19 to TRBJ2-1; TRBD1 agrees at 7 bases. Germline V gene data show CDR1 as LNHDA and CDR2 as SQIVND (reference sequence). This CDR3 is built from 18 residues. Germline trimming cut 6 bases from V and 1 base from J; bases unmatched to any gene: 15.

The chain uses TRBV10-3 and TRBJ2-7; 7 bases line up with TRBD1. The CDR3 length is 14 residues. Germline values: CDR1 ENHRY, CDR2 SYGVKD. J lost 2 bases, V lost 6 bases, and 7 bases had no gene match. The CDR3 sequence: CAIRGPRGTYEQYF. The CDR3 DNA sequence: TGTGCCATCAGAGGACCCAGGGGGACCTACGAGCAGTACTTC.

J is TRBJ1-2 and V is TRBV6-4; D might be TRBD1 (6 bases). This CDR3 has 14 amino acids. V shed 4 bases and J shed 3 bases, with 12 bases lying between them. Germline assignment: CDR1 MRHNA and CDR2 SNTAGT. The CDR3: CASSVGPGDYGYTF. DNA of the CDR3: TGTGCCAGCAGTGTTGGGCCAGGGGACTATGGCTACACCTTC.

CDR3 sequence (DNA): TGCAGCGTAACATCCGGGACATCGAACACTGAAGCTTTCTTT. Translation gives CSVTSGTSNTEAFF. The J gene is TRBJ1-1, the V gene TRBV29-1, with D possibly TRBD1 on 6 matching bases. CDR1 is SQVTM, CDR2 ANQGSEA, per germline. V lost 6 bases and J lost 1, with 15 bases in between. The CDR3 runs 14 residues. The full variable domain, rest sourced from reference TRBV29-1 and TRBJ1-1, is SAVISQKPSRDICQRGTSLTIQCQVDSQVTMMFWYRQQPGQSLTLIATANQGSEATYESGFVIDKFPISRPNLTFSTLTVSNMSPEDSSIYLCSVTSGTSNTEAFFGQGTRLTVV.

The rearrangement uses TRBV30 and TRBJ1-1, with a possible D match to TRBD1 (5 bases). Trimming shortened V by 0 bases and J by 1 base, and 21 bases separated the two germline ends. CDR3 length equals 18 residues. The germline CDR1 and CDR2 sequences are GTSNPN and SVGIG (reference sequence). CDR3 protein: CAWSVDIRWGNWNTEAFF. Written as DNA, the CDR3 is TGTGCCTGGAGTGTAGATATTCGATGGGGCAATTGGAACACTGAAGCTTTCTTT.

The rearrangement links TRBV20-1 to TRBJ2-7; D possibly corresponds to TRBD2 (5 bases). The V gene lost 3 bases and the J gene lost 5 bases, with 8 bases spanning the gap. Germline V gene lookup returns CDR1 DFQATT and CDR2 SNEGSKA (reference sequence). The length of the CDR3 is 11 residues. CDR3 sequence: CSARGRDEQYF. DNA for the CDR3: TGCAGTGCTAGGGGGAGAGACGAGCAGTACTTC.

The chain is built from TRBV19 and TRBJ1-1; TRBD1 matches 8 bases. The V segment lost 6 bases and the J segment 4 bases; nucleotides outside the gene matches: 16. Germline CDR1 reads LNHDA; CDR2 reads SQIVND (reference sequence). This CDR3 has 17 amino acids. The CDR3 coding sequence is TGTGCCAGTAGCGACCTTCGACCAGGGGGCTCGAGCACTGAAGCTTTCTTT. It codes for CASSDLRPGGSSTEAFF.

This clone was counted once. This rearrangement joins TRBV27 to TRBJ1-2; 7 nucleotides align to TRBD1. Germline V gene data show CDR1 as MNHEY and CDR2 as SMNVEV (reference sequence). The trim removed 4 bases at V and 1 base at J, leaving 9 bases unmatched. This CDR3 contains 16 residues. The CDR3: CASSWGQHTLNYGYTF. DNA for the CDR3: TGTGCCAGCAGTTGGGGACAGCACACCCTTAACTATGGCTACACCTTC.

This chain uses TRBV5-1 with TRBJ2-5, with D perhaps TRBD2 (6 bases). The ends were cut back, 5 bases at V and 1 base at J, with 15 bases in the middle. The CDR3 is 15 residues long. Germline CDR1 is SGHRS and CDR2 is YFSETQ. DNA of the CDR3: TGCGCCAGCAGTCCGGACACTAGCCTCCAAGAGACCCAGTACTTC. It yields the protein CASSPDTSLQETQYF.

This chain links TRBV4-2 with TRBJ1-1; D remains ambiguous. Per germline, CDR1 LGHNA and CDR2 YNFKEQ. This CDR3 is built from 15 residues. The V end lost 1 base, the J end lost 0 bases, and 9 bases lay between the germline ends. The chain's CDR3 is CASSQVGRMNTEAFF. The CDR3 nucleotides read TGTGCCAGCAGCCAAGTGGGCCGCATGAACACTGAAGCTTTCTTT.

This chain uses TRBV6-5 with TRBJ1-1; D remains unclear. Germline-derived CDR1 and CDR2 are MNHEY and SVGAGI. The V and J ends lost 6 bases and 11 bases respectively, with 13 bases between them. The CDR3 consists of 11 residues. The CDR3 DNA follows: TGTGCCAGCAGCAACGGTCGAGGGGCTTTCTTT. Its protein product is CASSNGRGAFF.

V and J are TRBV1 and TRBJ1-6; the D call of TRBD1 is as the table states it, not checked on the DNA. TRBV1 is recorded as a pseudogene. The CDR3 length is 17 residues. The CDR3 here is CTSSQDKALQYNSPLHF. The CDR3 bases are TGCACCAGCAGCCAAGATAAGGCTCTACAGTATAATTCACCCCTCCACTTT.

The CDR3 sequence is CAWNRGQETQYF. In nucleotides, the CDR3 is TGTGCCTGGAACAGGGGTCAAGAGACCCAGTACTTC. The chain uses TRBV30 and TRBJ2-5; 7 bases line up with TRBD1. The J segment lost 2 bases and the V segment lost 4 bases, leaving 1 base of the junction unmatched. The CDR3 sequence is 12 residues long. CDR1 and CDR2 from the germline V gene are GTSNPN and SVGIG (reference sequence).

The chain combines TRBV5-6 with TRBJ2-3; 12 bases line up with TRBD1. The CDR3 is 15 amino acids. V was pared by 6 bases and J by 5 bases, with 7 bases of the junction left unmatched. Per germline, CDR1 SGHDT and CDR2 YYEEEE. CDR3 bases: TGTGCCAGCACCCCAGGGACAGGGGGCAGAGATACGCAGTATTTT. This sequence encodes CASTPGTGGRDTQYF.

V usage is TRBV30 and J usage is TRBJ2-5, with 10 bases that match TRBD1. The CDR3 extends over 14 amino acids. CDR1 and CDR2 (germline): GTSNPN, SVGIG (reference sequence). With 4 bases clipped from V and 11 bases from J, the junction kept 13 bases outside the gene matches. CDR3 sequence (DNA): TGTGCCTGGACTCGACAGGGGGCGTCTGGAGAGCAGTACTTC. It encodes CAWTRQGASGEQYF.

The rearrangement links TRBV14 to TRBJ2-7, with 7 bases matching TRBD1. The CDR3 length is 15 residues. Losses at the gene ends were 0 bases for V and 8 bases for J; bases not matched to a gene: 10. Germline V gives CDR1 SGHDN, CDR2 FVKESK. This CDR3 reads CASSQDHNRGRKQYF. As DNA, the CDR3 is TGTGCCAGCAGCCAAGATCACAACAGGGGAAGGAAGCAGTACTTC.

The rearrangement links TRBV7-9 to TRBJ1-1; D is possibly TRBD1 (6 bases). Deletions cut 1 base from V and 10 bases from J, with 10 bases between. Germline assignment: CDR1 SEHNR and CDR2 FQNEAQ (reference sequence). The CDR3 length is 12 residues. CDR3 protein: CASSLDTGIAFF. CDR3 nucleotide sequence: TGTGCCAGCAGCTTAGACACAGGGATAGCTTTCTTT.

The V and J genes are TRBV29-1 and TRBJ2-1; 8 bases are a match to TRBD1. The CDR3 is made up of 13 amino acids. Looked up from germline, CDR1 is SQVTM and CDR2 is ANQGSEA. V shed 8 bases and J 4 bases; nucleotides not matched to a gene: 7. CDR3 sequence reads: CSTRDRSYNEQFF. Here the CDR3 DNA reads TGCAGCACCCGGGACAGGAGTTACAATGAGCAGTTCTTC.

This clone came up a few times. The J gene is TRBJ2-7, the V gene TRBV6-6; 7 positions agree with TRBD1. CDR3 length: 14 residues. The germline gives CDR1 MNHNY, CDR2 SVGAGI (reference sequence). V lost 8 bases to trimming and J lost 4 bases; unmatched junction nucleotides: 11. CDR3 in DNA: TGTGCCAGCCAGACCGGGACAGAGCTTTACGAGCAGTACTTC. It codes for CASQTGTELYEQYF.

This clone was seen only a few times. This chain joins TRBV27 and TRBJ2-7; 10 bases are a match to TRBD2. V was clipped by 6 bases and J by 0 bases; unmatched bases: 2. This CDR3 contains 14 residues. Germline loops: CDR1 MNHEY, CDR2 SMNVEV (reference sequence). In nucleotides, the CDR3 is TGTGCCAGCAGACCTAGCGGGGGCTCCTACGAGCAGTACTTC. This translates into CASRPSGGSYEQYF.

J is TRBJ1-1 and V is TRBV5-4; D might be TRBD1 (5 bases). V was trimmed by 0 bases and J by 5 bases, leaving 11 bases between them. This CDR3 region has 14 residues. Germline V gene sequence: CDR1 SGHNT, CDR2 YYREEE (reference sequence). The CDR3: CASSLGGGGTEAFF. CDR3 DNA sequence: TGTGCCAGCAGCTTGGGCGGGGGAGGTACTGAAGCTTTCTTT.

The CDR3 is CAWGSGLAGVGETQYF. CDR3 nucleotides: TGTGCCTGGGGGAGCGGACTAGCGGGAGTAGGAGAGACCCAGTACTTC. V is TRBV30 and J is TRBJ2-5, with 13 bases identical to TRBD2. This CDR3 has 16 amino acids. V shed 5 bases and J 4 bases; nucleotides not matched to a gene: 10. Germline lookup yields CDR1 GTSNPN and CDR2 SVGIG (reference sequence).